This T cell receptor (beta chain) is from a study of T cells after yellow fever vaccination. Study outcomes and limitations: The booster saw the reappearance of most primary-vaccination clones (around 96% CD4, around 88% CD8).

A single record per CDR3 protein comes from TCRdb applying MiXCR to the 5' RACE reads. Of 150,000 or so distinct CDR3 sequences in the sample, about a tenth were seen once. V dropped 4 bases and J dropped 5 bases, with 9 bases sitting between them. Germline CDR1 reads SGHTA; CDR2 reads FQGNSA. The CDR3 is made up of 13 amino acids. About this clonotype itself: The target antigen is unknown.

The sample here was CD8+ T cells sorted from PBMCs, taken 45 days after the yellow fever booster vaccination. The gene calls are TRBV7-2 and TRBJ2-1; tentatively, D is TRBD1 (6 bases). This clonotype originated in a man younger than 35 who received the YFV17D yellow fever vaccine. The CDR3 region is CASSSWTDNEQFF. CDR3 DNA: TGTGCCAGCAGCTCATGGACAGACAATGAGCAGTTCTTC.